Each of the 26 T cell receptor beta chains below was sequenced from the same sample in a study of cytomegalovirus exposure and HLA in healthy donors. A multiplex PCR was run with 60 Vbeta primers and 13 Jbeta primers. Repertoires were generated with immunoSEQ multiplex PCR, while TCRdb's copy carries only in-frame clones and drops some. The sample lists over 140,000 clones, approximately 82% seen once, with about 1.5% in the top ten. Material: PBMCs. Receptor source: a young man in good health and CMV-seropositive.

The CDR3 sequence: CASSFGGRAPDTQYF. In DNA, the CDR3 is TGCGCCAGCAGCTTCGGCGGGAGGGCCCCAGATACGCAGTATTTT. The rearrangement uses TRBV5-1 and TRBJ2-3; 9 bases are shared with TRBD2. V was pared by 2 bases and J by 4 bases, with 5 bases of the junction left unmatched. Germline V gene sequence: CDR1 SGHRS, CDR2 YFSETQ. The CDR3 is 15 amino acids.

This clone showed up just a few times. The CDR3 protein is CASMGTGVRGYTF. The CDR3 DNA reads TGTGCCAGCATGGGGACAGGGGTAAGGGGCTACACCTTC. J is TRBJ1-2 and V is TRBV6-6; TRBD1 matches 10 bases. Germline lookup yields CDR1 MNHNY and CDR2 SVGAGI (reference sequence). V lost 7 bases, J lost 8 bases, and 7 bases stayed unmatched. There are 13 residues in the CDR3.

This chain uses TRBV9 with TRBJ2-5; TRBD2 aligns across 12 bases. This CDR3 comprises 17 residues. The V segment lost 4 bases and the J segment 4 bases; nucleotides outside the gene matches: 11. The germline V gene has CDR1 SGDLS and CDR2 YYNGEE. CDR3 in DNA: TGTGCCAGCAGCCCCCTGACTAGCGGGAGTGAGGGAGAGACCCAGTACTTC. Translated, it gives CASSPLTSGSEGETQYF.

The chain carries TRBV7-8 and TRBJ2-6, with a possible D match to TRBD2 (5 bases). Deletions cut 5 bases from V and 12 bases from J, with 14 bases between. CDR1 SGHVS and CDR2 FQNEAQ come from the germline V gene. CDR3 length equals 13 residues. The DNA of the CDR3 is TGTGCCAGCAGCATAAGGACTGCACTCGTCCTGACTTTC. Protein: CASSIRTALVLTF.

The chain joins TRBV28 to TRBJ1-4; D possibly corresponds to TRBD1 (5 bases). The V and J ends lost 5 bases and 0 bases respectively, with 13 bases between them. CDR3 size: 16 residues. CDR1 MDHEN and CDR2 SYDVKM come from the germline V gene. The CDR3 DNA is TGTGCCAGCAGTACCTGGGTAGGGGCAACTAATGAAAAACTGTTTTTT. As protein: CASSTWVGATNEKLFF.

The chain links TRBV27 to TRBJ2-1, with 8 bases lining up with TRBD2. Germline values: CDR1 MNHEY, CDR2 SMNVEV (reference sequence). V was pared by 5 bases and J by 8 bases, with 20 bases of the junction left unmatched. The CDR3 contains 18 residues. The CDR3 is CASSITNSPGTRHHEQFF. CDR3 DNA sequence: TGTGCCAGCAGTATAACCAACTCTCCTGGGACTAGACACCATGAGCAGTTCTTC.

The rearrangement joins TRBV18 to TRBJ1-6; no reliable D call. The germline V gene encodes CDR1 KGHSH and CDR2 LQKENI. CDR3 size: 14 residues. V was trimmed by 5 bases and J by 0 bases, leaving 5 bases between them. CDR3 protein: CASSASSYNSPLHF. CDR3 sequence (DNA): TGTGCCAGCTCAGCGAGCTCCTATAATTCACCCCTCCACTTT.

The chain carries TRBV15 and TRBJ1-3; D unresolved. CDR1 LNHNV and CDR2 YYDKDF come from the germline V gene (reference sequence). This CDR3 is 16 amino acids long. V lost 3 bases, J lost 0 bases, and 12 bases lay in between. The CDR3 DNA reads TGTGCCACCAGCAGCCCCAGATCCGACTCTGGAAACACCATATATTTT. Encoded protein: CATSSPRSDSGNTIYF.

V usage is TRBV25-1 and J usage is TRBJ2-4; TRBD1 aligns across 8 bases. The germline CDR1 and CDR2 sequences are MGHDK and SYGVNS. This CDR3 has 17 amino acids. Losses at the gene ends were 4 bases for V and 0 bases for J; bases not matched to a gene: 8. The CDR3 DNA reads as TGTGCCAGCAGTGCCCCCCGACAGGGGATAGCCAAAAACATTCAGTACTTC. Residues: CASSAPRQGIAKNIQYF.

This chain uses TRBV10-3 with TRBJ1-1, with D uncertain. Germline V lookup: CDR1 ENHRY, CDR2 SYGVKD. This CDR3 is 13 amino acids long. The V gene lost 4 bases and the J gene lost 2 bases, with 8 bases spanning the gap. CDR3 protein: CAISGRENTEAFF. The CDR3 nucleotides read TGTGCCATCAGTGGGAGAGAAAACACTGAAGCTTTCTTT.

CDR3 region: CASSLAGVVTDTQYF. The CDR3 region has the DNA TGTGCCAGCAGCCTAGCGGGAGTCGTCACAGATACGCAGTATTTT. The gene calls are TRBV5-4 and TRBJ2-3; 10 nucleotides align to TRBD2. CDR1 SGHNT and CDR2 YYREEE come from the germline V gene (reference sequence). J was trimmed by 2 bases and V by 4 bases; bases with no gene match: 4. The CDR3 has 15 residues.

V gene TRBV6-4 combines with J gene TRBJ1-2; unclear D gene. Trimming shortened V by 7 bases and J by 3 bases, and 18 bases separated the two germline ends. Germline V gene sequence: CDR1 MRHNA, CDR2 SNTAGT. CDR3 length: 15 amino acids. CDR3 sequence (DNA): TGTGCCAGCAAAGAACAATGGAACGGAGACTATGGCTACACCTTC. Protein: CASKEQWNGDYGYTF.

This chain uses TRBV6-7 with TRBJ1-1, with 9 positions matching TRBD1. TRBV6-7 is an ORF, and what it does is uncertain. This CDR3 has 16 amino acids. V was clipped by 8 bases and J by 4 bases; unmatched bases: 14. CDR3 loop: CASSTRQGGRGTEAFF. DNA for the CDR3: TGTGCCAGCTCGACCCGACAGGGGGGCAGGGGCACTGAAGCTTTCTTT.

The genes are TRBV5-1 and TRBJ2-2; TRBD1 aligns across 11 bases. This CDR3 is 15 amino acids long. V was pared by 2 bases and J by 7 bases, with 4 bases of the junction left unmatched. Germline V gene sequence: CDR1 SGHRS, CDR2 YFSETQ. The CDR3 region is CASSLGQGAGGELFF. The CDR3 DNA follows: TGCGCCAGCAGCTTAGGACAGGGGGCAGGCGGGGAGCTGTTTTTT.

The V call is TRBV9, the J call TRBJ2-2; 11 nucleotides align to TRBD1. Germline V gives CDR1 SGDLS, CDR2 YYNGEE. Unmatched junction bases numbered 4, after V lost 4 bases and J lost 2 bases. There are 16 residues in the CDR3. The CDR3 DNA reads TGTGCCAGCAGCTTCAGGACAGGGGGCAACACCGGGGAGCTGTTTTTT. Encoded protein: CASSFRTGGNTGELFF.

The gene calls are TRBV7-2 and TRBJ2-1; weak D call: TRBD1 (5 bases). Germline V CDR1 and CDR2: SGHTA, FQGNSA. V was cut by 1 base and J by 8 bases, with 6 bases left in between. The CDR3 totals 12 residues. CDR3 amino acids: CASSLDRYEQFF. CDR3 DNA: TGTGCCAGCAGCTTAGACAGGTATGAGCAGTTCTTC. The full variable domain, its missing parts supplied by reference TRBV7-2 and TRBJ2-1, is GAGVSQSPSNKVTEKGKDVELRCDPISGHTALYWYRQSLGQGLEFLIYFQGNSAPDKSGLPSDRFSAERTGGSVSTLTIQRTQQEDSAVYLCASSLDRYEQFFGPGTRLTVL.

This clone appeared once. The chain couples TRBV28 to TRBJ2-3; 8 bases fit TRBD2. CDR1 is MDHEN and CDR2 is SYDVKM in the germline V gene. The CDR3 contains 17 residues. With V trimmed by 7 bases and J by 4 bases, 16 bases remained unmatched. The DNA for the CDR3 is TGTGCCAGCAATCACCTTTCGGGGGGGCCTGGTTCAGATACGCAGTATTTT. This translates into CASNHLSGGPGSDTQYF.

The chain uses TRBV27 and TRBJ1-1; D possibly corresponds to TRBD1 (5 bases). Trimming stripped 7 bases from V and 4 bases from J, with 13 bases between. This CDR3 spans 13 amino acids. The germline V gene has CDR1 MNHEY and CDR2 SMNVEV (reference sequence). In DNA, the CDR3 is TGTGCCAGCACCGCCCAAAGGGGCACTGAAGCTTTCTTT. It yields the protein CASTAQRGTEAFF.

The chain links TRBV15 to TRBJ1-2, with 7 nucleotides matching TRBD1. With 3 bases clipped from V and 5 bases from J, the junction kept 6 bases outside the gene matches. The germline CDR1 and CDR2 sequences are LNHNV and YYDKDF (reference sequence). This CDR3 contains 14 residues. The CDR3 loop is CATSSADRLYGYTF. CDR3 DNA: TGTGCCACCAGCAGTGCGGACAGGCTATATGGCTACACCTTC.

The V gene is TRBV5-4, the J gene TRBJ2-3; 7 bases fit TRBD1. The CDR3 length is 14 residues. The trim removed 4 bases at V and 6 bases at J, leaving 8 bases unmatched. Germline CDR1 SGHNT, CDR2 YYREEE (reference sequence). The CDR3 nucleotides are TGTGCCAGCAGCCGGAATGAGGGGGCCGATACGCAGTATTTT. It specifies CASSRNEGADTQYF.

This chain joins TRBV18 and TRBJ2-1; 9 positions agree with TRBD2. Germline-derived CDR1 and CDR2 are KGHSH and LQKENI. The junction had 4 bases not matched to a gene; V was cut back by 2 bases and J by 5 bases. This CDR3 contains 15 residues. Here the CDR3 reads CASSPRREGHNEQFF. The DNA for the CDR3 is TGTGCCAGCTCACCAAGGCGGGAGGGCCACAATGAGCAGTTCTTC. Looking up the rest from reference TRBV18 and TRBJ2-1 gives the full variable domain: NAGVMQNPRHLVRRRGQEARLRCSPMKGHSHVYWYRQLPEEGLKFMVYLQKENIIDESGMPKERFSAEFPKEGPSILRIQQVVRGDSAAYFCASSPRREGHNEQFFGPGTRLTVL.

The J gene is TRBJ1-2, the V gene TRBV27; 12 nucleotides line up with TRBD1. V was pared by 5 bases and J by 8 bases, with 9 bases of the junction left unmatched. Germline V gene lookup returns CDR1 MNHEY and CDR2 SMNVEV (reference sequence). The CDR3 runs 15 residues. The CDR3 region is CASSTHDGTGGGYTF. CDR3 in DNA: TGTGCCAGCAGTACCCACGACGGGACAGGGGGCGGCTACACCTTC.

The V gene is TRBV5-1, the J gene TRBJ1-1, with TRBD1 identical over 8 bases. V shed 5 bases, J shed 5 bases, and the junction held 8 bases outside the gene matches. The CDR3 has 14 residues. Germline V gene lookup returns CDR1 SGHRS and CDR2 YFSETQ. CDR3 protein: CASRETGGRTEAFF. CDR3 coding DNA: TGCGCCAGCAGAGAAACAGGGGGGAGGACTGAAGCTTTCTTT.

V and J are TRBV5-1 and TRBJ2-5; 10 bases align to TRBD2. Germline-derived CDR1 and CDR2 are SGHRS and YFSETQ. V lost 4 bases to trimming and J lost 5 bases; unmatched junction nucleotides: 8. This CDR3 spans 15 amino acids. The DNA for the CDR3 is TGCGCCAGCAGCGGGGAGGCTAGCGGGAGTGAGACCCAGTACTTC. Translating it yields CASSGEASGSETQYF.

The chain combines TRBV6-5 with TRBJ1-6; 11 nucleotides align to TRBD1. Losses at the gene ends were 5 bases for V and 7 bases for J; bases not matched to a gene: 4. Germline CDR1 MNHEY, CDR2 SVGAGI. This CDR3 has 15 residues. The CDR3 region is CASSGQGARNSPLHF. The CDR3, as DNA: TGTGCCAGCAGTGGACAGGGGGCACGGAATTCACCCCTCCACTTT.

The chain is built from TRBV28 and TRBJ2-5, with a tentative D call TRBD1 (5 bases). This CDR3 spans 14 amino acids. Germline V CDR1 and CDR2: MDHEN, SYDVKM. Trimming took off 6 bases at V and 5 bases at J, with 16 bases between the two ends. The CDR3 here is CASRGLAGLETQYF. The CDR3 nucleotides read TGTGCCAGCAGGGGGTTGGCAGGGTTGGAGACCCAGTACTTC.